This T cell receptor (beta chain) was sequenced for a study of cytomegalovirus exposure and HLA in healthy donors. V shed 3 bases and J 2 bases; nucleotides not matched to a gene: 7. The CDR3 has 16 amino acids. The germline V gene encodes CDR1 SGDLS and CDR2 YYNGEE. Study conclusions and caveats: Associated with cytomegalovirus, according to the listing, were 150 to 200 TCR beta chains. Presence/absence analyses treated sequencing depth as roughly uniform across donors.

The donors, nominally healthy at sampling, likely had unrecorded immune exposures. On this clone: What it recognizes is unknown.

In the PCR, 60 Vbeta and 13 Jbeta primers were used. Method: immunoSEQ multiplex PCR; TCRdb's copy keeps in-frame clones and lacks some. Of about 110,000 clones listed, roughly 68% were seen once; the top ten hold roughly 2.4%. The gene calls are TRBV9 and TRBJ2-5, with 10 bases lining up with TRBD2. The TCR originated in a woman under 40 in good health and CMV-seronegative. Sequenced: PBMCs. The CDR3 DNA reads TGTGCCAGCAGCGCTAAGACTAGCGGGTCACAAGAGACCCAGTACTTC. Its translation is CASSAKTSGSQETQYF. Full variable domain (outside the CDR3, taken from reference TRBV9 and TRBJ2-5): DSGVTQTPKHLITATGQRVTLRCSPRSGDLSVYWYQQSLDQGLQFLIQYYNGEERAKGNILERFSAQQFPDLHSELNLSSLELGDSALYFCASSAKTSGSQETQYFGPGTRLLVL.